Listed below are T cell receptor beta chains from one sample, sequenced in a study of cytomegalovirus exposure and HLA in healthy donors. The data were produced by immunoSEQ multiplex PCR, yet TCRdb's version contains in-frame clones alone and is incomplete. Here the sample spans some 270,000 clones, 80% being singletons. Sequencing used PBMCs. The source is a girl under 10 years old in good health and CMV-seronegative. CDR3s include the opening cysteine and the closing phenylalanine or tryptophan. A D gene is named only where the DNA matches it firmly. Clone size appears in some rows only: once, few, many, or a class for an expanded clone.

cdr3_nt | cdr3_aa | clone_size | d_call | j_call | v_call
TGTGCCAGCAGTGGGGTTTGGACTTACATTGCTGGGGCCAACGTCCTGACTTTC | CASSGVWTYIAGANVLTF | - | - | TRBJ2-6 | TRBV2
TGTGCCAGCTCACCCCGTCCCGGGACAGGGGAAGAGACCCAGTACTTC | CASSPRPGTGEETQYF | once | TRBD1 | TRBJ2-5 | TRBV18
TGTGCCAGCAGTTTGGGACAGCTCTACAATGAGCAGTTCTTC | CASSLGQLYNEQFF | - | TRBD1 | TRBJ2-1 | TRBV27
TGTGCCAGCAGTGAACCAGTTATGAACACTGAAGCTTTCTTT | CASSEPVMNTEAFF | few | - | TRBJ1-1 | TRBV2
TGCAGCTCTAGAAACCTTCTGGATACGCAGTATTTT | CSSRNLLDTQYF | - | - | TRBJ2-3 | TRBV29-1
TGTGCCAGCAGCTTTTACGAGGAGAGGGGCACAGATACGCAGTATTTT | CASSFYEERGTDTQYF | - | - | TRBJ2-3 | TRBV5-5
TGTGCCTGGATGGGACTAGGGGAGACCCAGTACTTC | CAWMGLGETQYF | - | TRBD2 | TRBJ2-5 | TRBV30
TGTGCCAGCAGCCTTGGACAGGCGGAACTGGCTTTCTTT | CASSLGQAELAFF | few | TRBD1 | TRBJ1-1 | TRBV4-2
TGTGCCAGCAGTGGTAGCGGGGGGGTTCAAGAGACCCAGTACTTC | CASSGSGGVQETQYF | few | TRBD2 | TRBJ2-5 | TRBV6-5
TGTGCCAGCAGTTTCACAGGGACTAGCGGAGTTAGGGGGGAGCTGTTTTTT | CASSFTGTSGVRGELFF | - | TRBD2 | TRBJ2-2 | TRBV27
TGTGCCAGCAGCTTGCTCCCGACAGGGCCGCATAATGAAAAACTGTTTTTT | CASSLLPTGPHNEKLFF | once | TRBD1 | TRBJ1-4 | TRBV7-9
TGTGCCAGCAGCGTAGATGGGGGGAGGGGTGGGAATGAGCAGTTCTTC | CASSVDGGRGGNEQFF | - | TRBD2 | TRBJ2-1 | TRBV9
TGCAGCGTACGGGTGGGGGGCACTGAAGCTTTCTTT | CSVRVGGTEAFF | - | - | TRBJ1-1 | TRBV29-1
TGTGCCTGGAGTTCCCTCAGACAGGCGAGCTCCTATAATTCACCCCTCCACTTT | CAWSSLRQASSYNSPLHF | - | - | TRBJ1-6 | TRBV30
TGTGCCAGCAGCCGTAGCGGAGCCCCTCCCTACGAGCAGTACTTC | CASSRSGAPPYEQYF | once | - | TRBJ2-7 | TRBV6-5
TGTGCCAGCAGCTTAATTACAGGGTTGAGGAACACTGAAGCTTTCTTT | CASSLITGLRNTEAFF | - | - | TRBJ1-1 | TRBV7-9
TGTGCCAGCAGTGTTAGCGGGAGGGCCACTGGGGCCAACGTCCTGACTTTC | CASSVSGRATGANVLTF | - | TRBD2 | TRBJ2-6 | TRBV25-1
TGTACCAGCAGCGTAGGAGGTTTGCGGGAGGGCCACGGGGAGCAGTTCTTC | CTSSVGGLREGHGEQFF | - | TRBD2 | TRBJ2-1 | TRBV9
TGTGCCAGCAGTTCAAGAAACACCATATATTTT | CASSSRNTIYF | - | - | TRBJ1-3 | TRBV28
TGTGCCAGCAGCCCCCCAGGGGGGAATGGCTACACCTTC | CASSPPGGNGYTF | - | TRBD1 | TRBJ1-2 | TRBV5-4
TGTGCCAGAACCTCCCAGGTGTCCCCCTTGGAGTATTTT | CARTSQVSPLEYF | - | - | TRBJ2-3 | TRBV5-3
TGTGCTAGTGGTTTGACCTCCCCTCCCGGGACAGGTTTAGAGCAGCCCCAGCATTTT | CASGLTSPPGTGLEQPQHF | - | TRBD1 | TRBJ1-5 | TRBV12-5
TGTTCCAGCAGCTTAACCCTAGCGGGGGCCTACAATGAGCAGTTCTTC | CSSSLTLAGAYNEQFF | few | TRBD2 | TRBJ2-1 | TRBV7-3
TGCAGCGTTGAAGATTGGTTATCCGGGACTAGCGGGAGGGCTTCAGATACGCAGTATTTT | CSVEDWLSGTSGRASDTQYF | few | TRBD2 | TRBJ2-3 | TRBV29-1
TGTGCCAGCAGTTTCGGTTATAGCGGGAGTGCAATCAATGAGCAGTTCTTC | CASSFGYSGSAINEQFF | - | TRBD2 | TRBJ2-1 | TRBV27
TGCGCCAGCAGCCAAAATCCCGGGACAGACGAGCAGTACTTC | CASSQNPGTDEQYF | - | TRBD1 | TRBJ2-7 | TRBV5-1
TGTGCCAGCAGCTTGGTTGGGCAGGAAAATGAAAAACTGTTTTTT | CASSLVGQENEKLFF | - | - | TRBJ1-4 | TRBV5-8
TGTGCCAGCAGCCAAGATGCGGCAGGGGATTACGAGCAGTACTTC | CASSQDAAGDYEQYF | few | - | TRBJ2-7 | TRBV14
TGCGCCAGCAGGCAGTCGGGAGTAGTGTACAATGAGCAGTTCTTC | CASRQSGVVYNEQFF | - | - | TRBJ2-1 | TRBV5-1
TGTGCCAGCAGGGCTGGGACAAGCTATGGCTACACCTTC | CASRAGTSYGYTF | - | - | TRBJ1-2 | TRBV2
TGTGCCACCAGCCCGTTGATGGGACAGGGGAAGGCTGGAAACACCATATATTTT | CATSPLMGQGKAGNTIYF | - | TRBD1 | TRBJ1-3 | TRBV15
TGTGCCAGCTCGCCAGGGACAGGATGGAACTATGGCTACACCTTC | CASSPGTGWNYGYTF | - | TRBD1 | TRBJ1-2 | TRBV18
TGTGCCAGCAGCTTAGTGGACAGCCCGGCCACTGAAGCTTTCTTT | CASSLVDSPATEAFF | - | - | TRBJ1-1 | TRBV7-8
TGTGCCAGCATTGATGACTTAAAAGAGACCCAGTACTTC | CASIDDLKETQYF | few | - | TRBJ2-5 | TRBV28
TGTGCCAGCAGTTTTTCCCGACAGAATTCACCCCTCCACTTT | CASSFSRQNSPLHF | - | - | TRBJ1-6 | TRBV28
TGCGCCAGCAGCTTGGGGGGACTAGTAGGCGAGCAGTACTTC | CASSLGGLVGEQYF | once | TRBD2 | TRBJ2-7 | TRBV5-1
TGCGCCAGCAGTGAGTGGACTAGCGGGATCAATGAGCAGTTCTTC | CASSEWTSGINEQFF | - | TRBD2 | TRBJ2-1 | TRBV10-1
TGTGCCAGCAGCCGGGACAGGGACTATGGCTACACCTTC | CASSRDRDYGYTF | once | TRBD1 | TRBJ1-2 | TRBV6-1
TGTGCCAGCAGCACTAGGTATACCTTAAACGAGCAGTACTTC | CASSTRYTLNEQYF | - | - | TRBJ2-7 | TRBV5-4
TGTGCCAGCAGTTCGGGACTAGCGGGGGATGATACGCAGTATTTT | CASSSGLAGDDTQYF | once | TRBD2 | TRBJ2-3 | TRBV27
TGTGCCAGCAGCCGAGCTAGCGGGAGGGACTACGAGCAGTACTTC | CASSRASGRDYEQYF | - | TRBD2 | TRBJ2-7 | TRBV13
TGTGCCAGCTCACGAGGGGGGGTCAGGACGAGCTCCTACAATGAGCAGTTCTTC | CASSRGGVRTSSYNEQFF | - | - | TRBJ2-1 | TRBV18
TGTGCCAGCAGCCAAGTTTATCGGTTTATGGGCAGACTGAACACTGAAGCTTTCTTT | CASSQVYRFMGRLNTEAFF | - | - | TRBJ1-1 | TRBV4-2
TGTGCCAGCAGCTCCCGGGGGGTCCCTGGGAATGAGCAGTTCTTC | CASSSRGVPGNEQFF | - | TRBD2 | TRBJ2-1 | TRBV7-8
TGTGCCAGCAGCTCTAACAGGGACCTTCGTAGGTCCTACGAGCAGTACTTC | CASSSNRDLRRSYEQYF | few | - | TRBJ2-7 | TRBV11-1